The present T cell receptor beta chain was sequenced within a study of cytomegalovirus exposure and HLA in healthy donors. Study-wide background: Counted in an early data release were approximately 85 million unique TCRs from HLA-typed donors. Findings and caveats of the study: For most TCR sequences rarity was the rule, although some public TCRs occurred in many donors. Fewer N-insertions (relative to the approximately 670-donor mean) were reportedly seen in an Asian-associated ancestry cluster in a later analysis.

As to this clone: The antigen is undetermined.

Primers for the PCR totalled 60 Vbeta and 13 Jbeta. Original analysis: Unique TCR beta chains totaled roughly 80 million in a later count, with approximately 11 million of them shared. The repertoire was sequenced with immunoSEQ multiplex PCR; TCRdb's copy has only in-frame clones and lacks some. That table gives V, J and clone size, and the DNA gave D and trimming. The top ten hold around 9.9% of the sample, which has around 100,000 clones, around 70% seen once. With V trimmed by 5 bases and J by 6 bases, 11 bases remained unmatched. Per the germline V gene, CDR1 is MDHEN and CDR2 is SYDVKM. The CDR3 loop spans 16 amino acids.

The V and J genes are TRBV28 and TRBJ1-5; 9 bases line up with TRBD1. Sequenced sample: PBMCs. This TCR came from a man aged 35-49 years in good health and CMV-seropositive. CDR3: CASSTEYGQGRQPQHF. The CDR3 coding sequence is TGTGCCAGCAGTACCGAATACGGACAGGGGCGTCAGCCCCAGCATTTT.